The entry below describes one T cell receptor beta chain. Its antigen is currently unknown. This entry is derived from a study of OX40 agonist ivuxolimab in advanced cancers. Study results and caveats: Doses of 0.1 to 3.0 mg/kg were accompanied by clonal expansion of CD4+ and CD8+ blood T cells by week 6.

TCRdb's table, derived via immunoSEQ multiplex PCR, lists solely in-frame clones and lacks some. The table records roughly 70,000 clones, approximately 86% of them present only once. Germline loops: CDR1 SGHRS, CDR2 YFSETQ. The V gene lost 0 bases and the J gene lost 9 bases, with 16 bases spanning the gap. The CDR3 sequence is 16 residues long. The source material was CD4+ or CD8+ T cells sorted from blood, sampled in a trial of the OX40 agonist ivuxolimab. The receptor's source is an adult with an advanced solid tumor such as melanoma, head and neck, liver or kidney cancer. The chain is built from TRBV5-1 and TRBJ2-6; D gene ambiguous. CDR3 loop: CASSLGPLLLVNVLTF. In DNA form, the CDR3 reads TGCGCCAGCAGCTTGGGTCCTTTATTGCTAGTCAACGTCCTGACTTTC.